What follows are 16 T cell receptor beta chains derived from one specimen sequenced in a study of OX40 agonist ivuxolimab in advanced cancers. TCRdb's copy holds only in-frame clones and misses some; the assay was immunoSEQ multiplex PCR. Here the sample spans fewer than 30,000 clones, about 76% being singletons. Specimen: CD4+ or CD8+ T cells sorted from blood, collected in a trial of the OX40 agonist ivuxolimab. Receptor source: an adult with an advanced solid tumor such as melanoma, head and neck, liver or kidney cancer.

Only a few counts were recorded for this clone. The rearrangement joins TRBV19 to TRBJ1-1, with TRBD1 as a possible D gene (5 bases). CDR3 length: 14 residues. Looked up from germline, CDR1 is LNHDA and CDR2 is SQIVND (reference sequence). V lost 1 base to trimming and J lost 5 bases, with 11 bases between them. The CDR3 nucleotides read TGTGCCAGTAGTATAGCGATCAGGGTGACTGAAGCTTTCTTT. It translates to CASSIAIRVTEAFF.

The table lists this clone with a count of one. V and J are TRBV11-2 and TRBJ1-4; perhaps TRBD1 as D (5 bases). The CDR3 spans 15 residues. The germline V and J ends were trimmed by 1 base and 5 bases, with 11 bases remaining between them. CDR1 and CDR2 (germline): SGHAT, FQNNGV. CDR3 sequence reads: CASSLARNRNEKLFF. The DNA for the CDR3 is TGTGCCAGCAGCTTAGCGCGGAACAGGAATGAAAAACTGTTTTTT.

V is TRBV19 and J is TRBJ2-3; the match to TRBD1 covers 7 bases. The trim removed 5 bases at V and 2 bases at J, leaving 16 bases unmatched. CDR1 and CDR2 from the germline V gene are LNHDA and SQIVND (reference sequence). The CDR3 has 18 residues. Written as DNA, the CDR3 is TGTGCCAGTAGTGGACCAGGGACAGACAACCTATACACAGATACGCAGTATTTT. Its translation: CASSGPGTDNLYTDTQYF. The complete variable domain, with remaining parts taken from reference TRBV19 and TRBJ2-3, reads DGGITQSPKYLFRKEGQNVTLSCEQNLNHDAMYWYRQDPGQGLRLIYYSQIVNDFQKGDIAEGYSVSREKKESFPLTVTSAQKNPTAFYLCASSGPGTDNLYTDTQYFGPGTRLTVL.

The chain carries TRBV19 and TRBJ1-2; 8 positions match TRBD1. The CDR3 runs to 14 residues. V shed 4 bases and J 6 bases; nucleotides not matched to a gene: 7. CDR1 is LNHDA and CDR2 is SQIVND in the germline V gene (reference sequence). The CDR3 region has the DNA TGTGCCAGTAGTACCGGACAGGGAGGGCATGGCTACACCTTC. As protein: CASSTGQGGHGYTF.

In this sample, this clone turned up a few times. V gene TRBV10-3 combines with J gene TRBJ1-4; 7 nucleotides agree with TRBD1. This CDR3 is built from 16 residues. Trimming took 0 bases from V and 3 from J; bases not matched to a gene: 4. In germline, CDR1 is ENHRY, CDR2 SYGVKD. CDR3 amino acids: CAISESDRVPNEKLFF. In nucleotides, the CDR3 is TGTGCCATCAGTGAGTCCGACAGGGTACCTAATGAAAAACTGTTTTTT.

The chain has TRBV18 and TRBJ2-1, with TRBD1 identical over 7 bases. Looked up from germline, CDR1 is KGHSH and CDR2 is LQKENI. V lost 3 bases and J lost 0; bases outside the gene matches: 5. CDR3 length equals 16 residues. CDR3 in amino acids: CASSPEQGSSYNEQFF. CDR3 in DNA: TGTGCCAGCTCACCGGAACAGGGGAGCTCCTACAATGAGCAGTTCTTC. The whole variable domain, remainder taken from reference TRBV18 and TRBJ2-1, is NAGVMQNPRHLVRRRGQEARLRCSPMKGHSHVYWYRQLPEEGLKFMVYLQKENIIDESGMPKERFSAEFPKEGPSILRIQQVVRGDSAAYFCASSPEQGSSYNEQFFGPGTRLTVL.

For the CDR3, the DNA is TGCAGCGTTGAAGATCATCGGGACAGGGGGGGAGAGGTTTTAAACTATGGCTACACCTTC. The encoded protein is CSVEDHRDRGGEVLNYGYTF. The chain employs TRBV29-1 and TRBJ1-2, with TRBD1 matching 11 bases. This CDR3 is 20 amino acids long. Germline lookup yields CDR1 SQVTM and CDR2 ANQGSEA. V shed 0 bases and J 2 bases; nucleotides not matched to a gene: 17.

The CDR3 loop reads CASSHTALNTEAFF. CDR3 coding DNA: TGTGCCAGCAGCCACACCGCCTTGAACACTGAAGCTTTCTTT. V and J are TRBV6-6 and TRBJ1-1; D unclear. V lost 6 bases to trimming and J lost 0 bases, with 11 bases between them. The CDR3 consists of 14 residues. CDR1 is MNHNY, CDR2 SVGAGI, per germline (reference sequence).

The chain combines TRBV7-2 with TRBJ2-7; TRBD2 matches at 15 bases. This CDR3 is 15 amino acids long. Germline values: CDR1 SGHTA, CDR2 FQGNSA. V lost 3 bases to trimming and J lost 3 bases; unmatched junction nucleotides: 0. CDR3 in DNA: TGTGCCAGCAGCTTGGGACTAGCGGGGGGCTACGAGCAGTACTTC. Amino acids: CASSLGLAGGYEQYF.

The chain employs TRBV5-1 and TRBJ2-6, with 7 bases matching TRBD1. CDR1 is SGHRS, CDR2 YFSETQ, per germline. Unmatched junction bases numbered 0, after V lost 1 base and J lost 2 bases. The CDR3 has 15 residues. CDR3 nucleotides: TGCGCCAGCAGCTTGACAGGGGCTGGGGCCAACGTCCTGACTTTC. Translation: CASSLTGAGANVLTF.

V gene TRBV4-3 combines with J gene TRBJ2-1; 9 bases are a match to TRBD1. V dropped 5 bases and J dropped 9; count of bases not matched to a gene: 8. The V gene's germline CDR1 is LGHNA and CDR2 YSLEER. The CDR3 sequence is 14 residues long. CDR3 loop: CASSEEGQGFEQFF. The CDR3, as DNA: TGCGCCAGCAGCGAGGAGGGACAGGGCTTTGAGCAGTTCTTC.

The genes are TRBV11-3 and TRBJ2-7; D uncertain. Germline CDR1 SGHNT, CDR2 YENEEA. The V gene lost 3 bases and the J gene lost 5 bases, with 8 bases spanning the gap. CDR3 length: 12 amino acids. Written as DNA, the CDR3 is TGTGCCAGCAGCTTCGGACGTGACGAGCAGTACTTC. Protein: CASSFGRDEQYF.

The V and J genes are TRBV14 and TRBJ2-1; D perhaps matches TRBD2 (6 bases). The germline CDR1 and CDR2 sequences are SGHDN and FVKESK. The CDR3 is made up of 15 amino acids. Between the trimmed V and J ends, which lost 1 base and 2 bases, there was a span of 9 bases. The CDR3 DNA follows: TGTGCCAGCAGCCAAGCGGCTAGCGCCTACAATGAGCAGTTCTTC. Amino acid sequence: CASSQAASAYNEQFF.

This chain uses TRBV6-1 with TRBJ2-1; D gene ambiguous. Per germline, CDR1 MNHNS and CDR2 SASEGT. The V end lost 4 bases, the J end lost 6 bases, and 10 bases lay between the germline ends. The CDR3 totals 13 residues. CDR3 sequence: CASSVVAPNEQFF. For the CDR3, the DNA is TGTGCCAGCAGTGTCGTGGCACCCAATGAGCAGTTCTTC.

The V call is TRBV6-6, the J call TRBJ1-5, with D hard to call. V was trimmed by 6 bases and J by 6 bases, leaving 9 bases between them. Germline V gene lookup returns CDR1 MNHNY and CDR2 SVGAGI (reference sequence). This CDR3 has 12 amino acids. Written as DNA, the CDR3 is TGTGCCAGCAGCCCGTCGGTTCAGCCCCAGCATTTT. Residues: CASSPSVQPQHF.

The chain links TRBV19 to TRBJ2-7, with 7 bases identical to TRBD1. Trimming cost V 5 bases and J 5 bases; bases outside gene matches: 9. The CDR3 loop spans 14 amino acids. Germline loops: CDR1 LNHDA, CDR2 SQIVND (reference sequence). The CDR3 region is CASSLRDRDHEQYF. The CDR3 DNA follows: TGTGCCAGTAGTCTCCGGGACAGAGACCACGAGCAGTACTTC. The variable domain in full, completed from reference TRBV19 and TRBJ2-7, reads DGGITQSPKYLFRKEGQNVTLSCEQNLNHDAMYWYRQDPGQGLRLIYYSQIVNDFQKGDIAEGYSVSREKKESFPLTVTSAQKNPTAFYLCASSLRDRDHEQYFGPGTRLTVT.